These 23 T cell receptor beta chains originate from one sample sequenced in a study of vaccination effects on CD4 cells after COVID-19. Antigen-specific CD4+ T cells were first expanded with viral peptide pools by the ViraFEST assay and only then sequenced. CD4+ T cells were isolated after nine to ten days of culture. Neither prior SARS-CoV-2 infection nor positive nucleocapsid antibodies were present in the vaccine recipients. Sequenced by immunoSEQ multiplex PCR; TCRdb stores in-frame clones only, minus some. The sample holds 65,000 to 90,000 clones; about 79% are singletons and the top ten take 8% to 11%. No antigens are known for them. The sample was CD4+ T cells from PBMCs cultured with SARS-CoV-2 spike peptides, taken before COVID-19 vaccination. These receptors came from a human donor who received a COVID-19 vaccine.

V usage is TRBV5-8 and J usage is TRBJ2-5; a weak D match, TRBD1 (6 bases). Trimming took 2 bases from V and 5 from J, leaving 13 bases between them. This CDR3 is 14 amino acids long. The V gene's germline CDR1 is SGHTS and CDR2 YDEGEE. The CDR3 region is CASSLYRVGETQYF. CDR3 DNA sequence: TGTGCCAGCAGCTTATACAGGGTAGGGGAGACCCAGTACTTC.

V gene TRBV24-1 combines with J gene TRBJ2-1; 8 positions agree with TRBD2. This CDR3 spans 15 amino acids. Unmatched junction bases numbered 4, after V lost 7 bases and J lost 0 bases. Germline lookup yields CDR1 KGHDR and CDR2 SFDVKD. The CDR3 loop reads CATRSSGISYNEQFF. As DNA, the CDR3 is TGTGCCACCAGGAGTAGCGGGATCTCCTACAATGAGCAGTTCTTC.

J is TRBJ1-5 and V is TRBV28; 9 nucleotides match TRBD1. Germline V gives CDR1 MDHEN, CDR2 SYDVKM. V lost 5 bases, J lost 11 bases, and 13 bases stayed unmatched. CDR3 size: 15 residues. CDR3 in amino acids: CASSQWTGAGSTQHF. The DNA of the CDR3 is TGTGCCAGCAGTCAATGGACAGGGGCCGGTAGTACCCAGCATTTT.

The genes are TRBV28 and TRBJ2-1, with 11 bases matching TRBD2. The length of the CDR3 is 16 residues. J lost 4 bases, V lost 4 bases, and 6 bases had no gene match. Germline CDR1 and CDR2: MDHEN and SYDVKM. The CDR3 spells CASSSTGTSGYNEQFF. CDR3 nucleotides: TGTGCCAGCAGTTCGACCGGGACTAGCGGTTACAATGAGCAGTTCTTC.

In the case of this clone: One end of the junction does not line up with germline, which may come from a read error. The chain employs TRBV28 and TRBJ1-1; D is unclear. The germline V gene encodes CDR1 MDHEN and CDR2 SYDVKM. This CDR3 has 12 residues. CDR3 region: CASKPVNTKAFF. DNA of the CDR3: TGTGCCAGCAAACCCGTGAACACTAAAGCTTTCTTT.

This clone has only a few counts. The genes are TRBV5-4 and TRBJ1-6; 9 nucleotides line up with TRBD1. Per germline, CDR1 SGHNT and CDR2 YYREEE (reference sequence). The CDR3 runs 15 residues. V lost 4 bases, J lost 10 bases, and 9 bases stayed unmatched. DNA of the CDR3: TGTGCCAGCAGCGCCCGGGACAGGGACGGCTCACCCCTCCACTTT. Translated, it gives CASSARDRDGSPLHF. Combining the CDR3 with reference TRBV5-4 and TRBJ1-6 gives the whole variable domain ETGVTQSPTHLIKTRGQQVTLRCSSQSGHNTVSWYQQALGQGPQFIFQYYREEENGRGNFPPRFSGLQFPNYSSELNVNALELDDSALYLCASSARDRDGSPLHFGNGTRLTVT.

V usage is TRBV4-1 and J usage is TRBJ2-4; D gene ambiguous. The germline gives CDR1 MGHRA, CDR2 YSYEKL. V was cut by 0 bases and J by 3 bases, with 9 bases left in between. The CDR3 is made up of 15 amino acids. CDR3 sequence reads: CASSQEGPGKNIQYF. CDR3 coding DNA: TGCGCCAGCAGCCAAGAAGGACCGGGCAAAAACATTCAGTACTTC.

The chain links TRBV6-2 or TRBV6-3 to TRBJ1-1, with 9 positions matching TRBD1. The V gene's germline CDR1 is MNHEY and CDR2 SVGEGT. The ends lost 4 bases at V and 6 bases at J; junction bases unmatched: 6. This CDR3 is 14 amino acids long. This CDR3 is CASSSGTGLPEAFF. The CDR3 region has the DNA TGTGCCAGCAGTTCCGGGACAGGGTTACCTGAAGCTTTCTTT.

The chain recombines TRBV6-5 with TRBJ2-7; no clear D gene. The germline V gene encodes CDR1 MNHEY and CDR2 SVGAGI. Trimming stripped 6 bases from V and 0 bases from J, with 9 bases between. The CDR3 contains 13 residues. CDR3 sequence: CASRPSSSYEQYV. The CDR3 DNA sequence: TGTGCCAGCAGGCCTTCGAGCTCCTACGAGCAGTACGTC.

The CDR3 here is CASRSTGAYEQYV. CDR3 DNA sequence: TGTGCCAGCAGATCGACAGGGGCCTACGAGCAGTACGTC. This chain connects TRBV7-9 to TRBJ2-7; 8 bases map to TRBD1. The germline V gene encodes CDR1 SEHNR and CDR2 FQNEAQ (reference sequence). The trim removed 6 bases at V and 2 bases at J, leaving 3 bases unmatched. The CDR3 sequence is 13 residues long.

The CDR3: CASSWSGTGGRADTQYF. In nucleotides, the CDR3 is TGTGCCAGCAGCTGGTCCGGGACAGGGGGGAGGGCAGATACGCAGTATTTT. The chain employs TRBV7-2 and TRBJ2-3; TRBD1 matches 11 bases. From germline, CDR1 is SGHTA and CDR2 FQGNSA. The CDR3 consists of 17 residues. With V trimmed by 4 bases and J by 4 bases, 10 bases remained unmatched. The full variable domain, rest sourced from reference TRBV7-2 and TRBJ2-3, is GAGVSQSPSNKVTEKGKDVELRCDPISGHTALYWYRQSLGQGLEFLIYFQGNSAPDKSGLPSDRFSAERTGGSVSTLTIQRTQQEDSAVYLCASSWSGTGGRADTQYFGPGTRLTVL.

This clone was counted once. CDR3 residues: CSAREGDRIYTF. In nucleotides, the CDR3 is TGCAGCGCCCGGGAGGGGGACAGAATCTACACCTTC. This sequence joins TRBV29-1 and TRBJ1-2, with 7 bases fitting TRBD1. Losses at the gene ends were 7 bases for V and 10 bases for J; bases not matched to a gene: 12. The CDR3 length is 12 residues. Per the germline V gene, CDR1 is SQVTM and CDR2 is ANQGSEA.

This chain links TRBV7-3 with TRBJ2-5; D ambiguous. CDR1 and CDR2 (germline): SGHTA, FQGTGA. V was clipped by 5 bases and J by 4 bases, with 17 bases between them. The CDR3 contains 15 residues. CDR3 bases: TGTGCCAGCAGCGCGAACTCCGTCCTGGGAGAGACCCAGTACTTC. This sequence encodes CASSANSVLGETQYF. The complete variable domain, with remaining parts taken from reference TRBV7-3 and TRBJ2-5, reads GAGVSQTPSNKVTEKGKYVELRCDPISGHTALYWYRQSLGQGPEFLIYFQGTGAADDSGLPNDRFFAVRPEGSVSTLKIQRTERGDSAVYLCASSANSVLGETQYFGPGTRLLVL.

The CDR3 coding sequence is TGTGCCAGCAGCAATCGCGGCGGGGGGTACACCTTC. Translating gives CASSNRGGGYTF. The chain joins TRBV7-2 to TRBJ1-2, with a weak D call TRBD1 (5 bases). Germline V gives CDR1 SGHTA, CDR2 FQGNSA. The CDR3 consists of 12 residues. Deletions cut 5 bases from V and 11 bases from J, with 15 bases between.

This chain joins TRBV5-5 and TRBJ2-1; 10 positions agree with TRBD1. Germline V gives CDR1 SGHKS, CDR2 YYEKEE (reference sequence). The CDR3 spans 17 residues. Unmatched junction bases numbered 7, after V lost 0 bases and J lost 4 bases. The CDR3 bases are TGTGCCAGCAGCTTGGTAGCCGGGACAGGGGTGTACAATGAGCAGTTCTTC. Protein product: CASSLVAGTGVYNEQFF.

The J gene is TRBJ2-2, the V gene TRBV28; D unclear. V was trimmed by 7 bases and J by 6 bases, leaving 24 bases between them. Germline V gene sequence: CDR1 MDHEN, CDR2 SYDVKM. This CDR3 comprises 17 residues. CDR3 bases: TGTGCCAGCACCCTTTACGTAGGCAGGAGCTCCCCCGGGGAGCTGTTTTTT. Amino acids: CASTLYVGRSSPGELFF. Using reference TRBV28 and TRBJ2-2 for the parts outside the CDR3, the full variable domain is DVKVTQSSRYLVKRTGEKVFLECVQDMDHENMFWYRQDPGLGLRLIYFSYDVKMKEKGDIPEGYSVSREKKERFSLILESASTNQTSMYLCASTLYVGRSSPGELFFGEGSRLTVL.

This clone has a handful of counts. CDR3 bases: TGTGCCACCAGCAGAGGGAACACCGGGGAGCTGTTTTTT. Amino acids: CATSRGNTGELFF. The chain joins TRBV24-1 to TRBJ2-2; D call uncertain. V lost 7 bases to trimming and J lost 1 base, with 6 bases between them. CDR1 is KGHDR and CDR2 is SFDVKD in the germline V gene. This CDR3 spans 13 amino acids.

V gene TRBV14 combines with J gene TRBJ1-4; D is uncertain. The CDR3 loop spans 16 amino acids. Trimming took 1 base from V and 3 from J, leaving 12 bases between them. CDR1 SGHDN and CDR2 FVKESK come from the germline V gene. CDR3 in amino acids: CASSQALRKPNEKLFF. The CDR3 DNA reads TGTGCCAGCAGCCAAGCACTTAGGAAGCCTAATGAAAAACTGTTTTTT.

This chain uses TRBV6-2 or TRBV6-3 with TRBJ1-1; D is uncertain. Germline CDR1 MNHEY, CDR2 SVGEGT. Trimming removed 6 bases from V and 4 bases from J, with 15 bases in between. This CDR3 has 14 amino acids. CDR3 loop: CASSFHLSGTEAFF. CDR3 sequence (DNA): TGTGCCAGCAGCTTCCACCTTTCCGGCACTGAAGCTTTCTTT.

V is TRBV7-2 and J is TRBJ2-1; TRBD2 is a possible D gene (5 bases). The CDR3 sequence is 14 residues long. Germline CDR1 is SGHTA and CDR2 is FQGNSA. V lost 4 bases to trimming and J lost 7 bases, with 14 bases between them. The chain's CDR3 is CASSSGLPRNEQFF. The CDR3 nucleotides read TGTGCCAGCAGCTCAGGACTTCCAAGGAATGAGCAGTTCTTC.

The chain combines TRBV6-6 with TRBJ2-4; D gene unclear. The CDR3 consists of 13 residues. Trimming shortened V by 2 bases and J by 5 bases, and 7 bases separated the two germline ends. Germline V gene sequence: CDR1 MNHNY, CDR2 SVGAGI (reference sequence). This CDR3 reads CASSYGAENIQYF. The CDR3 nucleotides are TGTGCCAGCAGTTACGGTGCCGAAAACATTCAGTACTTC.

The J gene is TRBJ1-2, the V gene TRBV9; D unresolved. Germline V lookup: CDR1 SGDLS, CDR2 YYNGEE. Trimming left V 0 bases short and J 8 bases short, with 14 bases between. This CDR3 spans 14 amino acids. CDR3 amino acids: CASSVENSLAGYTF. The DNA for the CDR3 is TGTGCCAGCAGCGTAGAGAACAGCCTAGCGGGCTACACCTTC.

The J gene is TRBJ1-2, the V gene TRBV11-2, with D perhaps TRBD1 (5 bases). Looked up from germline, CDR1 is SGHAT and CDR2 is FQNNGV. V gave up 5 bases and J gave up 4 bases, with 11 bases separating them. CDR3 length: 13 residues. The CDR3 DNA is TGTGCCAGCAGCGCAGGGTCCTCCTATGGCTACACCTTC. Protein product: CASSAGSSYGYTF.